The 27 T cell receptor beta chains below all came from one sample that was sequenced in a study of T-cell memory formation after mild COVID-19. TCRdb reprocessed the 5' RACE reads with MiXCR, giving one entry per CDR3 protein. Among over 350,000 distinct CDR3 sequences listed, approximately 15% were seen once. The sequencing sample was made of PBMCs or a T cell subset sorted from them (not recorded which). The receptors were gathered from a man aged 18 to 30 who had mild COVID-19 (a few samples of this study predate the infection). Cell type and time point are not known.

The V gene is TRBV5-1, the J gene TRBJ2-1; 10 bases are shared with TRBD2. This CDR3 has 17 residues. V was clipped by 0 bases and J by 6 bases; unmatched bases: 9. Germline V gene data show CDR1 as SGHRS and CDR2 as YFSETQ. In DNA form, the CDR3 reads TGCGCCAGCAGCTTGGCCCCACGACTAGCGGGCATCAATGAGCAGTTCTTC. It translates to CASSLAPRLAGINEQFF. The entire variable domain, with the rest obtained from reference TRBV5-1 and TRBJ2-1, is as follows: KAGVTQTPRYLIKTRGQQVTLSCSPISGHRSVSWYQQTPGQGLQFLFEYFSETQRNKGNFPGRFSGRQFSNSRSEMNVSTLELGDSALYLCASSLAPRLAGINEQFFGPGTRLTVL.

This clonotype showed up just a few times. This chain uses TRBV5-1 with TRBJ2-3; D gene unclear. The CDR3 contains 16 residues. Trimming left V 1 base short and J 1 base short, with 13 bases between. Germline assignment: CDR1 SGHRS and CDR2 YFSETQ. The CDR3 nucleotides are TGCGCCAGCAGCTTGATTCAATCACCCCGCACAGATACGCAGTATTTT. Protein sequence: CASSLIQSPRTDTQYF.

The CDR3 spells CSATGHGGYGYTF. As DNA, the CDR3 is TGCAGTGCCACAGGGCATGGAGGCTATGGCTACACCTTC. The J gene is TRBJ1-2, the V gene TRBV20-1; weak D call: TRBD1 (6 bases). The ends were cut back, 6 bases at V and 4 bases at J, with 15 bases in the middle. Germline V CDR1 and CDR2: DFQATT, SNEGSKA (reference sequence). The CDR3 spans 13 residues.

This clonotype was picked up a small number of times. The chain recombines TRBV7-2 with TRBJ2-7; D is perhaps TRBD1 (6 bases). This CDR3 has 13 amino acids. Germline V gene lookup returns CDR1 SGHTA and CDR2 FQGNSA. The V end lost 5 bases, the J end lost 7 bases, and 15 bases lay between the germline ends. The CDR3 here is CASSPDRTGEQYV. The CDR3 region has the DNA TGTGCCAGCAGCCCCGACAGGACGGGTGAGCAGTACGTC.

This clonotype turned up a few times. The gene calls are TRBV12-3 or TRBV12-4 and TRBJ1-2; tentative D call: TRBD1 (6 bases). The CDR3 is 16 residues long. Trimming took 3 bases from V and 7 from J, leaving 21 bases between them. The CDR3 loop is CASSFRDIARVGGYTF. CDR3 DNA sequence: TGTGCCAGCAGTTTCCGGGACATTGCACGAGTGGGTGGCTACACCTTC.

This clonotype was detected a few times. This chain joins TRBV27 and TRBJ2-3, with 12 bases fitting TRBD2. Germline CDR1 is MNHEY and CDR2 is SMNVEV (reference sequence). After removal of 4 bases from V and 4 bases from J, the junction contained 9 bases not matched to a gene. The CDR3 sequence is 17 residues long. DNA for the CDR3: TGTGCCAGCAGTTCAAGACTAGCGGGGGTATTAGCAGATACGCAGTATTTT. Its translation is CASSSRLAGVLADTQYF.

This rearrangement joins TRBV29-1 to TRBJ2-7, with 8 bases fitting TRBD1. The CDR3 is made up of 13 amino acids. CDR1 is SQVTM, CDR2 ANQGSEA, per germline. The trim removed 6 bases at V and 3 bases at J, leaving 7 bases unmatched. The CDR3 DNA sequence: TGCAGCGTCACGGACAGGGTAGGCTACGAGCAGTACTTC. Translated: CSVTDRVGYEQYF.

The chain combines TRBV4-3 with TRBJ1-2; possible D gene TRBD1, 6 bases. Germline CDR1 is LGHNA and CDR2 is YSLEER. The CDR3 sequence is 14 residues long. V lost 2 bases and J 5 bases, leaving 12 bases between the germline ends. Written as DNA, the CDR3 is TGCGCCAGCAGCCAACGACAGGAAACTTATGGCTACACCTTC. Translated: CASSQRQETYGYTF.

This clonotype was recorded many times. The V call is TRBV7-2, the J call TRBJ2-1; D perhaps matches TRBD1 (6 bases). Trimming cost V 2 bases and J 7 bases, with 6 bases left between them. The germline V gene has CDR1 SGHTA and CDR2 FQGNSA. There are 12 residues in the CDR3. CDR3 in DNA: TGTGCCAGCAGCTTAAGGGGGAATGAGCAGTTCTTC. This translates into CASSLRGNEQFF.

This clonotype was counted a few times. CDR3 region: CASSYGGQINTEAFF. The CDR3 DNA follows: TGTGCCAGCAGCTATGGGGGACAGATAAACACTGAAGCTTTCTTT. This chain uses TRBV7-9 with TRBJ1-1, with 7 bases that match TRBD1. This CDR3 comprises 15 residues. Losses at the gene ends were 4 bases for V and 2 bases for J; bases not matched to a gene: 7. CDR1 and CDR2 (germline): SEHNR, FQNEAQ (reference sequence).

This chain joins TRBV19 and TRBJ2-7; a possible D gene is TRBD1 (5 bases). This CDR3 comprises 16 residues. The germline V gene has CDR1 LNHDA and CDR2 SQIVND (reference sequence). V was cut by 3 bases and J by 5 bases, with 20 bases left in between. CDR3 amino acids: CASSIYSGREVNEQYF. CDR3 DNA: TGTGCCAGTAGTATTTACTCGGGCAGGGAAGTAAACGAGCAGTACTTC.

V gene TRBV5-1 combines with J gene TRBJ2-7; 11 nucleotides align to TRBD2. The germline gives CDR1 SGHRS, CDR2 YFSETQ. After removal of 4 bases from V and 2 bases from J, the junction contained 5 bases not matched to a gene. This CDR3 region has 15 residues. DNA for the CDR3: TGCGCCAGCAGCCCTAGCGGGGGGTCTCCCTACGAGCAGTACTTC. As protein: CASSPSGGSPYEQYF.

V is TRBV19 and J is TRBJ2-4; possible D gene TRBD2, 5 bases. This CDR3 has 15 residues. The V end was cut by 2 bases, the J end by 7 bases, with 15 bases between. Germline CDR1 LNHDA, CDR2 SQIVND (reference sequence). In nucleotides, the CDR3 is TGTGCCAGTAGTATACGGGGTGAGGGAAGGAACATTCAGTACTTC. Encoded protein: CASSIRGEGRNIQYF.

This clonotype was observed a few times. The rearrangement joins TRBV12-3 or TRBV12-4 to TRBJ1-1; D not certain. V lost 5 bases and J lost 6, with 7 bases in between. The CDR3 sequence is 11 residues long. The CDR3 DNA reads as TGTGCCAGCAGTACATTCTCTGAAGCTTTCTTT. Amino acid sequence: CASSTFSEAFF.

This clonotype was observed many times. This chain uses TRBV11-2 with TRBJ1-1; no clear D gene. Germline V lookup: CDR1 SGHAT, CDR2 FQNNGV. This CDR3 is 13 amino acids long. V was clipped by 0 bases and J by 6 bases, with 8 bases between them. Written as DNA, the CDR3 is TGTGCCAGCAGCTTAGATTTGGCATCTGAAGCTTTCTTT. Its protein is CASSLDLASEAFF.

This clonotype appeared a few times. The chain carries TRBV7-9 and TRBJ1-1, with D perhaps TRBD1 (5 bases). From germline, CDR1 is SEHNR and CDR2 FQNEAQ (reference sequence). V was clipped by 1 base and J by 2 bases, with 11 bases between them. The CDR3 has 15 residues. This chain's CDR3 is CASSLGRQGNTEAFF. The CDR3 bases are TGTGCCAGCAGCTTAGGTCGGCAGGGCAACACTGAAGCTTTCTTT.

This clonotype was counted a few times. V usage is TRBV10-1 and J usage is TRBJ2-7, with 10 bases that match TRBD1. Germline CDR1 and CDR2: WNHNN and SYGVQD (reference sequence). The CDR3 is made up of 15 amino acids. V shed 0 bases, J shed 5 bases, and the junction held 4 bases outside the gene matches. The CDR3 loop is CASSESGQGFHEQYF. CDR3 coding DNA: TGCGCCAGCAGTGAGTCGGGACAGGGGTTTCACGAGCAGTACTTC.

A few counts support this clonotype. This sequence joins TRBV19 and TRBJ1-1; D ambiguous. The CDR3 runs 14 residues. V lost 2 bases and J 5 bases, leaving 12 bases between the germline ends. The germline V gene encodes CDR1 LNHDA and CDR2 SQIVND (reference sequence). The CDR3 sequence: CASSINGVVTEAFF. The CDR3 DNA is TGTGCCAGTAGTATAAACGGGGTGGTGACTGAAGCTTTCTTT.

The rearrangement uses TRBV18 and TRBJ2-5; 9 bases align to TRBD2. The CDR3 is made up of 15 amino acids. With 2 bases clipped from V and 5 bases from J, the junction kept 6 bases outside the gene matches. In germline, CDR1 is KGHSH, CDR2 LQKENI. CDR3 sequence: CASSPRRGGQETQYF. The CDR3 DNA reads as TGTGCCAGCTCACCAAGGCGGGGGGGCCAGGAGACCCAGTACTTC. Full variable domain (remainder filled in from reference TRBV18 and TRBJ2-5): NAGVMQNPRHLVRRRGQEARLRCSPMKGHSHVYWYRQLPEEGLKFMVYLQKENIIDESGMPKERFSAEFPKEGPSILRIQQVVRGDSAAYFCASSPRRGGQETQYFGPGTRLLVL.

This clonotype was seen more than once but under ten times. CDR3 sequence reads: CASSSTDNSGETQYF. CDR3 DNA sequence: TGCGCCAGCAGCTCCACGGACAATTCAGGAGAGACCCAGTACTTC. The chain combines TRBV5-1 with TRBJ2-5, with D possibly being TRBD1 (5 bases). This CDR3 comprises 15 residues. Trimming removed 3 bases from V and 4 bases from J, with 16 bases in between. The V gene's germline CDR1 is SGHRS and CDR2 YFSETQ.

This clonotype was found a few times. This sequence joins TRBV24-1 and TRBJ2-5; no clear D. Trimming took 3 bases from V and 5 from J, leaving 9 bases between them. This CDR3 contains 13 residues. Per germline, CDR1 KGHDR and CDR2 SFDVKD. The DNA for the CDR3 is TGTGCCACCAGTGATCCCGTTGCGGAGACCCAGTACTTC. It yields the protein CATSDPVAETQYF.

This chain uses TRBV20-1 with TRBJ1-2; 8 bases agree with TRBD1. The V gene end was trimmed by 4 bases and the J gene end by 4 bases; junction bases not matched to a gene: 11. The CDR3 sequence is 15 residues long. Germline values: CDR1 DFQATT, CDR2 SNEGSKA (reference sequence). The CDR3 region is CSAIPPGTGGYGYTF. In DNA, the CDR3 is TGCAGTGCTATCCCCCCGGGAACAGGGGGCTATGGCTACACCTTC.

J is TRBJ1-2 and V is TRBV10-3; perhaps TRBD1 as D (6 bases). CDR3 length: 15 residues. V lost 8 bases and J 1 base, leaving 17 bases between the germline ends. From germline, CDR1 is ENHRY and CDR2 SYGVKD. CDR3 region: CAISRGPEDNYGYTF. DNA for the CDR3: TGTGCCATCTCCCGGGGGCCTGAGGATAACTATGGCTACACCTTC.

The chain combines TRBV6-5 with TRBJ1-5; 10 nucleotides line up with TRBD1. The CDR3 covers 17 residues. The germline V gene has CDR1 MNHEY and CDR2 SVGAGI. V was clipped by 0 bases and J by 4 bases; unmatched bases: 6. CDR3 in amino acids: CASSYSRTGGGNQPQHF. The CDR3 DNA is TGTGCCAGCAGTTACTCCCGGACAGGGGGAGGGAATCAGCCCCAGCATTTT.

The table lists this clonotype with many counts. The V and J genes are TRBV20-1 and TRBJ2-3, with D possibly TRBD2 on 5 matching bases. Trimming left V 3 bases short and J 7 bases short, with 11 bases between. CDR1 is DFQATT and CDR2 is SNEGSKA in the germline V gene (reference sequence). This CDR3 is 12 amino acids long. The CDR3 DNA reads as TGCAGTGCTAGGCCTGGAGGCAATACGCAGTATTTT. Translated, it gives CSARPGGNTQYF.

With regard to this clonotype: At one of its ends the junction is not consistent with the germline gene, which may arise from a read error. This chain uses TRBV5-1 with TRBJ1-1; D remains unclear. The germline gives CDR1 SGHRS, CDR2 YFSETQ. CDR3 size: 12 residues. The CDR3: CAISLDGAEAFF. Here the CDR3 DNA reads TGCGCCATCAGCTTGGACGGGGCTGAAGCTTTCTTT.

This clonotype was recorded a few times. CDR3 DNA sequence: TGTGCCAGCAGCTATGGGGGGGCCGGCGAGCAGTACTTC. This encodes CASSYGGAGEQYF. The J gene is TRBJ2-7, the V gene TRBV7-6; tentatively, D is TRBD2 (7 bases). The CDR3 has 13 residues. Trimming removed 4 bases at V and 6 bases at J, with 13 bases between. Germline V gene data show CDR1 as SGHVS and CDR2 as FNYEAQ.